Detailed here is one TCR beta chain. This clonotype turned up a few times. Its antigen specificity is not known. Base qualities are missing; no much larger clone stands one base away. The data are from a study of response to subunit inactivated influenza vaccine (dated by TCRdb to 2016 to 2018). For context, the study as a whole: Deep quantitative T cell receptor repertoire profiling was used in the study to track responses to a trivalent subunit inactivated influenza vaccine. The investigation overall reported the following: According to the authors, only a limited number of new T cells may be recruited by each seasonal influenza vaccination.

Libraries were constructed by RT-PCR. Sequencing took place on an Illumina HiSeq 2500. TCRdb redid the processing of the public reads, applying fastp at Q25 and MiXCR, and retained in-frame beta chains. Every entry covers one CDR3 protein and lists the most common genes and DNA from its rows. The sample profile shows around 760,000 distinct CDR3 sequences; 11% to 15% of them were found once. Together, the top ten hold 6.5% to 8.5% of the sample. V is pruned by 4 bases and J by 6 bases, leaving 11 bases of the junction without a gene match. CDR1 MDHEN and CDR2 SYDVKM were looked up in the germline V gene. The CDR3 holds 16 amino acids from the cysteine to the phenylalanine. Just the 48-base CDR3 DNA is kept, in frame starting at base 1.

The TCR comes from a man between 45 and 60 years old who received an inactivated influenza vaccine. Donor details come from another sample of the same person, matched by shared clones. The material was PBMCs from blood, obtained roughly 15 days before vaccination. This receptor chain uses TRBV28 and TRBJ1-1; 10 of the junction bases match TRBD1. DNA sequence: TGTGCCAGCAGTTCCCCGACAGGGGGCTATGTGGCTGAAGCTTTCTTT. Its coded protein is CASSSPTGGYVAEAFF.